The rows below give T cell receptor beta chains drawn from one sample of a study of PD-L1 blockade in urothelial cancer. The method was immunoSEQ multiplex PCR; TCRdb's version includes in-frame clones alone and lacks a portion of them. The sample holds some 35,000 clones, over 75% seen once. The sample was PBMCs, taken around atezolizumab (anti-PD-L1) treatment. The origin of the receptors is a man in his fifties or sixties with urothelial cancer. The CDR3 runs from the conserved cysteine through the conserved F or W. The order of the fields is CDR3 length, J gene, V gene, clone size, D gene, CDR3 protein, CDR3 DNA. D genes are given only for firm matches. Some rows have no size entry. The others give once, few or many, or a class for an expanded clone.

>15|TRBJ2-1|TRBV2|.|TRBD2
CASSDRASGGDEQFF
TGTGCCAGCAGTGACAGGGCTAGCGGGGGCGATGAGCAGTTCTTC
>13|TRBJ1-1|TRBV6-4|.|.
CASSQRGSTEAFF
TGTGCCAGCAGTCAACGAGGGAGCACTGAAGCTTTCTTT
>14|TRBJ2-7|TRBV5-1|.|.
CASSLESLSYEQYF
TGCGCCAGCAGCTTGGAGTCCCTAAGTTACGAGCAGTACTTC
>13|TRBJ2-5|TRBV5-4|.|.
CASSSNREETQYF
TGTGCCAGCAGCTCAAACAGGGAAGAGACCCAGTACTTC
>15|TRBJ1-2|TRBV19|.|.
CASTPGRRENYGYTF
TGTGCCAGTACCCCTGGGCGCAGGGAAAACTATGGCTACACCTTC
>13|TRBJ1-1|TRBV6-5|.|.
CASRLDSSEAAFF
TGTGCCAGCAGACTGGACAGCTCTGAGGCAGCTTTCTTT
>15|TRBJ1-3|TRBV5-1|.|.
CASSLDRATGNTIYF
TGCGCCAGCAGCTTGGACAGGGCGACTGGAAACACCATATATTTT
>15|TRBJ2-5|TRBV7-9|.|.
CASSHQRRAQETQYF
TGTGCCAGCAGCCACCAACGCCGAGCGCAAGAGACCCAGTACTTC
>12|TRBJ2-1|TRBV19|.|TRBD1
CASSTGQGGQFF
TGTGCCAGTAGTACGGGACAGGGGGGGCAGTTCTTC
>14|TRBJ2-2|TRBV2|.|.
CASTADTNTGELFF
TGTGCCAGCACGGCGGACACGAACACCGGGGAGCTGTTTTTT
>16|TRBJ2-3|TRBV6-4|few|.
CASIFPSTGSTDTQYF
TGTGCCAGCATCTTCCCGAGTACAGGGAGCACAGATACGCAGTATTTT
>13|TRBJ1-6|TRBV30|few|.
CAWSVQTNSPLHF
TGTGCCTGGAGTGTACAGACAAATTCACCCCTCCACTTT
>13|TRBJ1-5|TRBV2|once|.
CASSDFPREPQHF
TGTGCCAGCAGTGACTTCCCGAGGGAGCCCCAGCATTTT